This is a list of T cell receptor beta chains from one sample in a study of a mutant IDH1 vaccine in newly diagnosed glioma. No cognate antigen is known for these TCRs. Sequencing was performed with immunoSEQ multiplex PCR; in TCRdb, only in-frame clones are kept and a portion is missing. This sample carries approximately 41,000 clones, 78% of them seen once, and the ten largest clones take roughly 6.2%. The sequencing here drew on PBMCs, taken from a glioma patient whose treatment included an IDH1 peptide vaccine. These receptor sequences come from a middle-aged woman with glioma. Some clones in this sample may be carry-over from other donors' samples. Each CDR3 is given with its conserved first and last residue. A D gene is named only where the DNA matches it firmly. The size entry is marked missing in some rows and otherwise reads once, few, many or a size class.

v_gene	d_gene	j_gene	abundance	CDR3aa	CDR3nt
TRBV5-1	TRBD2	TRBJ2-5	.	CASSLLAANQETQYF	TGCGCCAGCAGCTTGCTAGCGGCTAACCAAGAGACCCAGTACTTC
TRBV7-9	.	TRBJ2-7	.	CASSSRSSSGTPAKQYF	TGTGCCAGCAGCTCGCGGTCCTCCTCCGGGACCCCCGCAAAGCAGTACTTC
TRBV5-4	TRBD1	TRBJ1-6	medium-sized	CASSPDDRGRSPLHF	TGTGCCAGCAGCCCGGATGACAGGGGGCGTTCACCCCTCCACTTT
TRBV29-1	TRBD2	TRBJ2-1	.	CSVGTSGGYNEQFF	TGCAGCGTTGGGACTAGCGGGGGGTACAATGAGCAGTTCTTC
TRBV28	.	TRBJ2-7	.	CASSLWGTGSYEQYF	TGTGCCAGCAGTTTATGGGGGACGGGATCCTACGAGCAGTACTTC
TRBV7-9	.	TRBJ1-1	once	CASSLEGTGNTEAFF	TGTGCCAGCAGCTTAGAGGGGACCGGGAACACTGAAGCTTTCTTT
TRBV5-6	.	TRBJ1-2	.	CASSLWQGRGYTF	TGTGCCAGCAGCTTGTGGCAGGGTCGTGGCTACACCTTC
TRBV10-3	TRBD1	TRBJ1-1	.	CAIRSTGGTPEAFF	TGTGCCATCAGATCGACAGGGGGCACCCCTGAAGCTTTCTTT
TRBV15	.	TRBJ1-2	.	CATSRDRQYGYTF	TGTGCCACCAGCAGAGATCGTCAGTATGGCTACACCTTC
TRBV6-6	TRBD1	TRBJ1-4	.	CASSPQGGRLFF	TGTGCCAGCAGTCCTCAGGGGGGTAGACTGTTTTTT
TRBV5-6	TRBD1	TRBJ1-1	few	CASSPVGQAAFF	TGTGCCAGCAGCCCAGTAGGACAGGCAGCTTTCTTT
TRBV19	.	TRBJ1-1	.	CASSIVDGGRTEAFF	TGTGCCAGTAGTATAGTGGACGGGGGGAGGACTGAAGCTTTCTTT
TRBV13	.	TRBJ2-6	.	CASSLRGKAGANVLTF	TGTGCCAGCAGCTTACGGGGGAAGGCTGGGGCCAACGTCCTGACTTTC
TRBV29-1	TRBD1	TRBJ1-2	.	CSVRTGTAGYTF	TGCAGCGTCCGGACAGGGACGGCCGGCTACACCTTC
TRBV6-5	.	TRBJ1-1	.	CASAGLVEAFF	TGTGCCAGCGCGGGGTTGGTTGAAGCTTTCTTT
TRBV11-2	.	TRBJ2-2	.	CASSAHMTGELFF	TGTGCCAGCAGCGCCCACATGACAGGGGAGCTGTTTTTT
TRBV6-1	.	TRBJ1-2	.	CASIGGYRHYGYTF	TGTGCCAGCATAGGAGGGTACCGCCACTATGGCTACACCTTC
TRBV2	.	TRBJ2-5	.	CATTVGEETQYF	TGTGCCACCACGGTGGGGGAAGAGACCCAGTACTTC
TRBV5-1	.	TRBJ1-4	.	CASSQGLKGYEKLFF	TGCGCCAGCAGCCAGGGTTTGAAGGGTTATGAAAAACTGTTTTTT
TRBV7-3	.	TRBJ2-3	.	CASSEGGDTQYF	TGTGCCAGCTCAGAGGGGGGAGATACGCAGTATTTT
TRBV19	.	TRBJ1-5	.	CASRRTGLSNQPQHF	TGTGCCAGTAGAAGAACAGGGTTAAGCAATCAGCCCCAGCATTTT
TRBV4-1	.	TRBJ2-3	.	CASSQGVGGGTDTQYF	TGCGCCAGCAGCCAAGGAGTGGGGGGCGGAACAGATACGCAGTATTTT
TRBV5-3	.	TRBJ1-3	.	CARSSIYGNTIYF	TGTGCCAGAAGCTCAATCTATGGAAACACCATATATTTT
TRBV11-1	.	TRBJ2-7	once	CASSPFGGGSYEQYF	TGTGCCAGCAGCCCCTTTGGAGGGGGCTCCTACGAGCAGTACTTC
TRBV5-1	.	TRBJ2-3	.	CASSPGQGGLGLTDTQYF	TGCGCCAGCAGCCCCGGGCAGGGGGGACTGGGACTCACAGATACGCAGTATTTT
TRBV2	.	TRBJ1-5	.	CASRGALGGDQPQHF	TGTGCCAGCAGGGGGGCATTGGGAGGGGATCAGCCCCAGCATTTT
TRBV6-4	.	TRBJ1-5	few	CASSIQENQPQHF	TGTGCCAGCAGTATTCAGGAAAATCAGCCCCAGCATTTT
TRBV19	.	TRBJ1-4	.	CASSRGGREKLFF	TGTGCCAGTAGTAGAGGGGGGCGCGAAAAACTGTTTTTT
TRBV18	TRBD1	TRBJ1-3	.	CASSERDRVRSGNTIYF	TGTGCCAGCTCGGAACGGGACAGGGTCCGCTCTGGAAACACCATATATTTT
TRBV7-9	.	TRBJ2-7	.	CASSLGTGYEQYF	TGTGCCAGCAGCTTGGGGACGGGCTACGAGCAGTACTTC
TRBV2	.	TRBJ1-5	few	CASSQDGLRQPQHF	TGTGCCAGCAGCCAGGACGGGCTTCGGCAGCCCCAGCATTTT
TRBV5-4	.	TRBJ1-1	.	CASSLDSMNTEAFF	TGTGCCAGCAGCTTGGACAGCATGAACACTGAAGCTTTCTTT
TRBV28	.	TRBJ1-2	once	CASHSQYGYTF	TGTGCCAGCCATAGCCAGTATGGCTACACCTTC
TRBV5-1	.	TRBJ1-5	.	CASSLNGNNQPQHF	TGCGCCAGCAGCTTGAACGGGAACAATCAGCCCCAGCATTTT
TRBV6-4	.	TRBJ2-7	.	CANKTADYEQYF	TGTGCCAACAAGACAGCAGACTACGAGCAGTACTTC
TRBV7-9	TRBD1	TRBJ1-1	few	CASSRAPRQGAGVGTEAFF	TGTGCCAGCAGCCGAGCTCCAAGACAGGGGGCGGGAGTGGGCACTGAAGCTTTCTTT
TRBV7-2	.	TRBJ2-7	.	CASSLGLSYEQYF	TGTGCCAGCAGCTTAGGGCTTTCCTACGAGCAGTACTTC
TRBV4-1	TRBD1	TRBJ1-6	.	CASSLTGTDNSPLHF	TGCGCCAGCAGCCTAACCGGGACAGATAATTCACCCCTCCACTTT
TRBV7-6	.	TRBJ1-4	few	CASSSTPATNEKLFF	TGTGCCAGCAGCTCGACACCTGCAACTAATGAAAAACTGTTTTTT
TRBV6-6	TRBD2	TRBJ2-7	.	CASGTREGGPYEQYF	TGTGCCAGCGGCACGAGGGAGGGAGGTCCCTACGAGCAGTACTTC
TRBV18	TRBD1	TRBJ2-7	.	CASSTGTAYEQYF	TGTGCCAGCTCAACCGGGACAGCCTACGAGCAGTACTTC
TRBV6-4	TRBD2	TRBJ2-5	.	CARGGQKETQYF	TGTGCCCGGGGGGGGCAAAAGGAGACCCAGTACTTC
TRBV10-3	TRBD1	TRBJ1-2	.	CAITPGTERGYTF	TGTGCCATCACCCCGGGGACAGAGAGAGGCTACACCTTC
TRBV2	TRBD1	TRBJ1-2	once	CASSWDRDTSGYTF	TGTGCCAGCAGCTGGGACAGGGACACCTCGGGCTACACCTTC
TRBV7-9	.	TRBJ2-5	.	CASSVETQYF	TGTGCCAGCAGCGTTGAAACCCAGTACTTC
TRBV5-1	.	TRBJ2-1	once	CASTVQPETYAEQFF	TGCGCCAGCACCGTCCAGCCAGAAACGTACGCTGAGCAGTTCTTC
TRBV5-6	TRBD1	TRBJ1-1	.	CASSYPPRQGRVEAFF	TGTGCCAGCAGCTACCCCCCGAGACAGGGACGGGTTGAAGCTTTCTTT
TRBV7-9	TRBD1	TRBJ2-7	.	CASMAGGGYEQYF	TGTGCCAGCATGGCAGGGGGTGGCTACGAGCAGTACTTC